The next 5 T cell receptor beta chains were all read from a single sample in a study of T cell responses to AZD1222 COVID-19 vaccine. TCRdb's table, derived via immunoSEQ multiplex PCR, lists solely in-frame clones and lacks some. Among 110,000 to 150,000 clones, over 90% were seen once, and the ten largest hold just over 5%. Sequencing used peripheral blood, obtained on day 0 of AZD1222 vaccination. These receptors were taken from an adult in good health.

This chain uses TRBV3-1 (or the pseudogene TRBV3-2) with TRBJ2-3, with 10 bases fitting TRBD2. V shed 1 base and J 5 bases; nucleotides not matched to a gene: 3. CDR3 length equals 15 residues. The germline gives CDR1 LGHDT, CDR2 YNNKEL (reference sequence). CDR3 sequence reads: CASSQGASGRDTQYF. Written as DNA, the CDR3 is TGTGCCAGCAGCCAAGGGGCTAGCGGGAGAGATACGCAGTATTTT.

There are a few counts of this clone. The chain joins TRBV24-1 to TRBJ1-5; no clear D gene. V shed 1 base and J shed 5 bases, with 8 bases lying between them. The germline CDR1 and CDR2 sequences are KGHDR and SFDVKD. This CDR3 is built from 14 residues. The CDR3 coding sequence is TGTGCCACCAGTGATTTCGACCACGATCAGCCCCAGCATTTT. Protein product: CATSDFDHDQPQHF.

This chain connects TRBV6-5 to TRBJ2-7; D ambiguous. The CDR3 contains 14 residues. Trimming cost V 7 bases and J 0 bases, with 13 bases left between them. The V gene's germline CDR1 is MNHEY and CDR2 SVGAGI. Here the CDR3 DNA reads TGTGCCAGCAATTCACAGAGAAGCTCCTACGAGCAGTACTTC. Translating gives CASNSQRSSYEQYF.

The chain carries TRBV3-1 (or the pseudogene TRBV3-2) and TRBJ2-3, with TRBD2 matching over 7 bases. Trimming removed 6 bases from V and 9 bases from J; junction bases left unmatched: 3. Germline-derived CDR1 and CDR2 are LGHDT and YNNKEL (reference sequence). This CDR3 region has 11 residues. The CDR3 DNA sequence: TGTGCCAGCAGTCGGGGGGAAACGCAGTATTTT. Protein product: CASSRGETQYF.

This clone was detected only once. For the CDR3, the DNA is TGTGCCAGCAGTGATGGAGGCGGATACTATGGCTACACCTTC. Translating gives CASSDGGGYYGYTF. J is TRBJ1-2 and V is TRBV2; D is undetermined. Trimming cost V 3 bases and J 3 bases, with 11 bases left between them. Germline CDR1 is SNHLY and CDR2 is FYNNEI. CDR3 length equals 14 residues.